Listed below are T cell receptor beta chains from one sample, sequenced in a study of T cell responses to AZD1222 COVID-19 vaccine. Produced via immunoSEQ multiplex PCR; TCRdb's table is partial and in-frame only. The sample has 100,000 to 150,000 clones; roughly 90% are singletons. The sample consisted of peripheral blood, taken on day 0 of AZD1222 vaccination. The source of these receptors is an adult in good health. CDR3s include the opening cysteine and the closing phenylalanine or tryptophan. A D gene is named only where the DNA matches it firmly. The size entry is marked missing in some rows and otherwise reads once, few, many or a size class.

>TRBV11-3|TRBD1|TRBJ2-7|-
TGTGCCAGCAGCCCAGACAGGGGGGTCTACGAGCAGTACTTC
CASSPDRGVYEQYF
>TRBV7-2|-|TRBJ2-3|-
TGTGCCAGCAGCCGTAGGGATACGCAGTATTTT
CASSRRDTQYF
>TRBV24-1|-|TRBJ2-3|-
TGTGCCACCAGTGGTACCGGGACGACTGGGGCAGATACGCAGTATTTT
CATSGTGTTGADTQYF
>TRBV6-5|TRBD1|TRBJ2-7|-
TGTGCCAGCAATCCACCGACAGGGGATCGCTACGAGCAGTACTTC
CASNPPTGDRYEQYF
>TRBV13|-|TRBJ2-7|once
TGTGCCAGCAGCTTAGGACTAGCCTACGAGCAGTACTTC
CASSLGLAYEQYF
>TRBV28|-|TRBJ2-7|once
TGTGCCAGCCAGGCCCACGGGCAGTACTTC
CASQAHGQYF
>TRBV5-1|TRBD2|TRBJ2-1|-
TGCGCCAGCAGTTTTGGACTAGCGGGGGGGTACTACAATGAGCAGTTCTTC
CASSFGLAGGYYNEQFF
>TRBV15|-|TRBJ2-7|few
TGTGCCACCAGCAGAGCTGGGGTTTCTACCTACGAGCAGTACTTC
CATSRAGVSTYEQYF
>TRBV7-9|-|TRBJ2-7|-
TGTGCCAGCAGCTCAACGGGCCAGGGAACCTACGAGCAGTACTTC
CASSSTGQGTYEQYF
>TRBV6-5|-|TRBJ2-1|few
TGTGCCAGCAGTTACTCGATCCTAGCCGATGAGCAGTTCTTC
CASSYSILADEQFF
>TRBV23-1|-|TRBJ2-3|once
TGCGCCAGCACCCTCCCGCGAACCTCCCGTGGTGCTACGCAGTATTTT
CASTLPRTSRGATQYF
>TRBV3-1/TRBV3-2|-|TRBJ1-5|-
TGTGCCAGCAGCCAAGAGCACGGCCCCAATCAGCCCCAGCATTTT
CASSQEHGPNQPQHF
>TRBV2|-|TRBJ2-7|few
TGTGCCAGCAGGGGGGACTGGCAGAGCTCCTACGAGCAGTACTTC
CASRGDWQSSYEQYF
>TRBV30|-|TRBJ1-1|-
TGTGCAAGTGACGGGGGGTTGAACACTGAAGCTTTCTTT
CASDGGLNTEAFF
>TRBV3-1/TRBV3-2|-|TRBJ2-2|-
TGTGCCAGCAGCCTCCGGTTAAGGCAGGGTGCTAGCACCGGGGAGCTGTTTTTT
CASSLRLRQGASTGELFF
>TRBV6-2/TRBV6-3|-|TRBJ1-1|-
TGTGCCAGCAGCCCCTTCGGGGTGGGGCGAGGCACTGAAGCTTTCTTT
CASSPFGVGRGTEAFF
>TRBV5-1|-|TRBJ2-2|-
TGCGCCAGCAGCGGCTCCGGGACGAACACCGGGGAGCTGTTTTTT
CASSGSGTNTGELFF
>TRBV6-5|-|TRBJ1-1|-
TGTGCCAGCAGCCACCCACAGGGGAACACTGAAGCTTTCTTT
CASSHPQGNTEAFF
>TRBV9|TRBD1|TRBJ2-7|-
TGTGCCAGCAGCCGGACAGGGGGTAGTCTCTACGAGCAGTACTTC
CASSRTGGSLYEQYF
>TRBV28|TRBD2|TRBJ2-3|-
TGTGCCATTTCGACTAGCGGGAGAGGATGGGGCACAGATACGCAGTATTTT
CAISTSGRGWGTDTQYF
>TRBV3-1/TRBV3-2|-|TRBJ2-7|-
TGTGCCAGCAGCCTATCCTACGAGCAGTACTTC
CASSLSYEQYF
>TRBV3-1/TRBV3-2|-|TRBJ2-2|-
TGTGCCAGCAGCCTGCACCAGGAGACGGGGGTTTTTACCGGGGAGCTGTTTTTT
CASSLHQETGVFTGELFF
>TRBV4-1|TRBD1|TRBJ1-2|-
TGCGCCAGCAGCCAGGGGACAGTAGCTAACTATGGCTACACCTTC
CASSQGTVANYGYTF
>TRBV14|-|TRBJ2-7|once
TGTGCCCCCCCGGGCGCGTACGAGCAGTACTTC
CAPPGAYEQYF
>TRBV7-3|-|TRBJ2-5|once
TGTGCCAGCAGCCCCCCTGGGGCACAAGAGACCCAGTACTTC
CASSPPGAQETQYF
>TRBV10-3|-|TRBJ2-7|-
TGTGCCGCAGCTAGTCTTTCCTACGAGCAGTACTTC
CAAASLSYEQYF
>TRBV10-3|TRBD2|TRBJ2-1|-
TGTGCCATCAGACCCGGGACTAGCGGGATTATGAATGAGCAGTTCTTC
CAIRPGTSGIMNEQFF
>TRBV7-3|-|TRBJ1-1|-
TGTGCCAGCAGCTTTTCAGAGAACACTGAAGCTTTCTTT
CASSFSENTEAFF
>TRBV2|TRBD1|TRBJ2-4|-
TGTGCCAGCAGTCCAGGGGGCTCTATCGCGAACATTCAGTACTTC
CASSPGGSIANIQYF
>TRBV19|-|TRBJ2-1|-
TGTGCCAGTAGTATAGGAACAGGGTCAAGGGAGCAGTTCTTC
CASSIGTGSREQFF
>TRBV2|-|TRBJ1-1|few
TGTGCCAGCAGCCGTCCCCCCCCTGAAGCTTTCTTT
CASSRPPPEAFF
>TRBV6-5|TRBD1|TRBJ1-2|-
TGTGCCAGCAGTAGGGACAGTAACTATGGCTACACCTTC
CASSRDSNYGYTF
>TRBV30|-|TRBJ2-5|-
TGTGCCTGGACAGGGCACAACTGGTACCAAGAGACCCAGTACTTC
CAWTGHNWYQETQYF
>TRBV5-1|-|TRBJ1-2|-
TGCGCCAGCAGCTTGGAAATTGGGCAGGCGGGGCTGGGCTACACCTTC
CASSLEIGQAGLGYTF
>TRBV7-9|TRBD1|TRBJ1-2|-
TGTGCCAGCAGCCTCGGGACAGGGGAGAACTATGGCTACACCTTC
CASSLGTGENYGYTF
>TRBV28|-|TRBJ1-2|-
TGTGCCAGCAGTCCGATTCTTACAGGCGCCTATGGCTACACCTTC
CASSPILTGAYGYTF
>TRBV7-2|-|TRBJ2-3|-
TGTGCCAGCAGCTTAAGCGGGCCGACTTACCCGCAGTATTTT
CASSLSGPTYPQYF
>TRBV24-1|TRBD1|TRBJ2-3|-
TGTGCCACCAGGGACAGGGGGCGTGTAGATACGCAGTATTTT
CATRDRGRVDTQYF
>TRBV7-9|-|TRBJ2-5|-
TGTGCCAGCAGCTTAGCGGGGACCCAGTACTTC
CASSLAGTQYF